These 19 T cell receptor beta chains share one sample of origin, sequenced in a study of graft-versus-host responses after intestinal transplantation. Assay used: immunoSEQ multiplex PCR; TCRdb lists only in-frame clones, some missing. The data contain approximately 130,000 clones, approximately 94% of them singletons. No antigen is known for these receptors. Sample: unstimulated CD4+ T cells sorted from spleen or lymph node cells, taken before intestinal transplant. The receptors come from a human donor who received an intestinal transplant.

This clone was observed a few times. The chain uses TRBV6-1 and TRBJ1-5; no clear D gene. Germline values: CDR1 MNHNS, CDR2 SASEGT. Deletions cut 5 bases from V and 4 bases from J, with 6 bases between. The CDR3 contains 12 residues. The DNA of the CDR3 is TGTGCCAGCAGTCAAGGGAATCAGCCCCAGCATTTT. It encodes CASSQGNQPQHF.

CDR3 sequence reads: CASEDRNTGELFF. CDR3 sequence (DNA): TGTGCCAGCGAGGACAGGAACACCGGGGAGCTGTTTTTT. The J gene is TRBJ2-2, the V gene TRBV6-1, with a tentative D call TRBD1 (6 bases). V was pared by 8 bases and J by 1 base, with 8 bases between. The CDR3 is 13 residues long. Germline loops: CDR1 MNHNS, CDR2 SASEGT.

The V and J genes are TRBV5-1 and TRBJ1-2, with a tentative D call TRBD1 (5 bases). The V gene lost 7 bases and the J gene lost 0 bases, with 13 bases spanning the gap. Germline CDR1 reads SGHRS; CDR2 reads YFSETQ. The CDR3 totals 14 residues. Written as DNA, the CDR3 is TGCGCCAGCCTTGGGGGGAGGGCTAACTATGGCTACACCTTC. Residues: CASLGGRANYGYTF.

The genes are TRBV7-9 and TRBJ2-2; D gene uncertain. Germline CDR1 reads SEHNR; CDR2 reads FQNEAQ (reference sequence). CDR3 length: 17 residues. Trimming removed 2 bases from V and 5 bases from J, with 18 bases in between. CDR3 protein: CASSLNPTTRITGELFF. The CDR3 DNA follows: TGTGCCAGCAGCTTAAACCCTACGACAAGGATTACCGGGGAGCTGTTTTTT.

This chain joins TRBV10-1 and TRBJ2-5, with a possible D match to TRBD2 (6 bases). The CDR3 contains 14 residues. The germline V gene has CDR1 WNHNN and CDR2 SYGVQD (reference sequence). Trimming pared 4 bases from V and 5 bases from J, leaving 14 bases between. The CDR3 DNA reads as TGCGCCAGCAGTGTCGGCATCCGGGGGGAGACCCAGTACTTC. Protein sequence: CASSVGIRGETQYF.

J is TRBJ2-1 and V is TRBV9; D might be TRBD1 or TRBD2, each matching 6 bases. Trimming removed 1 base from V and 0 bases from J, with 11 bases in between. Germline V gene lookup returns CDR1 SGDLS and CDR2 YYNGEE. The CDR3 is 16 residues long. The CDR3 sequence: CASSVSGGGSYNEQFF. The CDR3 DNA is TGTGCCAGCAGCGTATCAGGAGGGGGCTCCTACAATGAGCAGTTCTTC.

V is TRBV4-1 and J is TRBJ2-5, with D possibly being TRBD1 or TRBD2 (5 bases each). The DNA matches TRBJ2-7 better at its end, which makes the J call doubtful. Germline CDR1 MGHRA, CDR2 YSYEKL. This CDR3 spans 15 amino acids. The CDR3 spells CASSQPFGTFYEQYF. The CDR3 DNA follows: TGCGCCAGCAGCCAACCCTTCGGGACGTTCTACGAGCAGTACTTC.

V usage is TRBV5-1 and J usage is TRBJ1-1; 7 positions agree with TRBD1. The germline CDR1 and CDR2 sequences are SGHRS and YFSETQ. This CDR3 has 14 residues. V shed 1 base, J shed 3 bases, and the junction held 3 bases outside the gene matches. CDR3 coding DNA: TGCGCCAGCAGCTTGAGTACAGGGGACACTGAAGCTTTCTTT. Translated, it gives CASSLSTGDTEAFF.

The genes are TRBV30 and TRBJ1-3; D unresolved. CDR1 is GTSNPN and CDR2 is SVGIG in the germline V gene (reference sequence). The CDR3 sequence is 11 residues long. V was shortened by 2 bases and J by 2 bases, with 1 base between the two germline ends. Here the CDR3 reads CAWSTGNTIYF. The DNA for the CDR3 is TGTGCCTGGAGTACTGGAAACACCATATATTTT.

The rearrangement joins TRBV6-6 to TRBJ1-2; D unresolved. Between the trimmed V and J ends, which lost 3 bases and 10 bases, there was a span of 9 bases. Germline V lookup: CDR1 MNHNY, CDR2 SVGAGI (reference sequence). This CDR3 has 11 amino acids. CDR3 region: CASSYFPVYTF. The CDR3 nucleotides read TGTGCCAGCAGTTATTTCCCCGTCTACACCTTC.

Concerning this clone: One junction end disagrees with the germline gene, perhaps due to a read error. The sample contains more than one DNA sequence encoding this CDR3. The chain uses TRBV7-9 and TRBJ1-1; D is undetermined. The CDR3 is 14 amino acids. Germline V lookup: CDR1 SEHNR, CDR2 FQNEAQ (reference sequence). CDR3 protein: CASSLHAGDTEAFF. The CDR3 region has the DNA TGTGCCAGCAGCTTACACGCTGGCGACACTGAAGCCTTCTTT.

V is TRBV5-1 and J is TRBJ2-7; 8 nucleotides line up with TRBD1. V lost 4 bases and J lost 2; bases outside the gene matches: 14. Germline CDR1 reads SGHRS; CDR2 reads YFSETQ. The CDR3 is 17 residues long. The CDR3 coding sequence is TGCGCCAGCAGCCTGGGACAGGCTCAGATAATACCCTACGAGCAGTACTTC. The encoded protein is CASSLGQAQIIPYEQYF.

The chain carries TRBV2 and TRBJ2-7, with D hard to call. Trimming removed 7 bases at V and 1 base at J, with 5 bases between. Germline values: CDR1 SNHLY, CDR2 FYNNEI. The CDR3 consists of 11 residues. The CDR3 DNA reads TGTGCCAGCAAGTCGTCCTACGAGCAGTACTTC. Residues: CASKSSYEQYF.

CDR3: CASSPGTADQPQHF. The CDR3 DNA sequence: TGTGCCAGCAGCCCCGGGACAGCTGATCAGCCCCAGCATTTT. The chain employs TRBV4-2 and TRBJ1-5, with 7 bases fitting TRBD1. Trimming took 4 bases from V and 5 from J; bases not matched to a gene: 5. CDR3 length: 14 residues. Germline lookup yields CDR1 LGHNA and CDR2 YNFKEQ.

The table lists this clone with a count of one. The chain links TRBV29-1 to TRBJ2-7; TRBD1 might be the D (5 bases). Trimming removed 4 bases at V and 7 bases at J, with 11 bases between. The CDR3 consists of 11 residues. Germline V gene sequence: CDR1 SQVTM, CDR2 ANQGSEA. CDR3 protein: CSVGVGAEQYF. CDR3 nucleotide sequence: TGCAGCGTTGGCGTAGGGGCTGAGCAGTACTTC.

The chain's CDR3 is CASSPGGWYNEQFF. CDR3 coding DNA: TGTGCCAGCAGCCCAGGGGGGTGGTACAATGAGCAGTTCTTC. V and J are TRBV28 and TRBJ2-1; D may be TRBD1 (7 bases). Trimming cost V 6 bases and J 4 bases, with 13 bases left between them. The CDR3 runs 14 residues. CDR1 is MDHEN and CDR2 is SYDVKM in the germline V gene.

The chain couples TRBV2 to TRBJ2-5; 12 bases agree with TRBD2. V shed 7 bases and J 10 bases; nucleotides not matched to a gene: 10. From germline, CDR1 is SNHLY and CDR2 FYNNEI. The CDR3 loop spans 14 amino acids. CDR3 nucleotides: TGTGCCAGCACCCTGGGAGGACTAGCGGGGTTCCAGTACTTC. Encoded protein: CASTLGGLAGFQYF.

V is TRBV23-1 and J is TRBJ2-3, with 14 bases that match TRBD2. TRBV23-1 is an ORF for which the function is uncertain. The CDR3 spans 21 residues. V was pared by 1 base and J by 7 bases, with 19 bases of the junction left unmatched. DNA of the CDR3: TGCGCCAGCAGTCAATGGAGGGGACTAGCGGGGGCCGCCGGTATGGAATATACGCAGTATTTT. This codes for CASSQWRGLAGAAGMEYTQYF.

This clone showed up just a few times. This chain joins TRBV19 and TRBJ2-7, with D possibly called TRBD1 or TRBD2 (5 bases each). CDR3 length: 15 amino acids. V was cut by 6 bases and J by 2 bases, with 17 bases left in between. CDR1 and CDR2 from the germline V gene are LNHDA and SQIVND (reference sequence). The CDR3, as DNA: TGTGCCAGTAGCCCCGGGGCCCGGCAGCCCTACGAGCAGTACTTC. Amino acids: CASSPGARQPYEQYF.